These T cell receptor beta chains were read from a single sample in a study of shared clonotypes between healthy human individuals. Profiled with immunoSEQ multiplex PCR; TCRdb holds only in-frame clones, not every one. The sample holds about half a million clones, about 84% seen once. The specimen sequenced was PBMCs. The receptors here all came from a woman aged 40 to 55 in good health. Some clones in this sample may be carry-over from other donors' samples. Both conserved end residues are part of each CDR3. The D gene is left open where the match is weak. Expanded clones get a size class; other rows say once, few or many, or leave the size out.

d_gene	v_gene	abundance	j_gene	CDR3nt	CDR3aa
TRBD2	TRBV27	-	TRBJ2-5	TGTGCCAGCAGTTTGGCTCTAGCGGGATTAGAGACCCAGTACTTC	CASSLALAGLETQYF
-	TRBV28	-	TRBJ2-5	TGTGCCATCGCAGAAACCCAAGAGACCCAGTACTTC	CAIAETQETQYF
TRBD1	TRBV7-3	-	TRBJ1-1	TGTGCCAGCAGCCTAACCGGGACAGTGAACACTGAAGCTTTCTTT	CASSLTGTVNTEAFF
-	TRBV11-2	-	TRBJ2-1	TGTGCCAGCAGCTTAGGGGGTGTCTTCTACAATGAGCAGTTCTTC	CASSLGGVFYNEQFF
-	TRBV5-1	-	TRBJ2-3	TGCGCCAGCCGTCGGAGTTTCGACGCAGATACGCAGTATTTT	CASRRSFDADTQYF
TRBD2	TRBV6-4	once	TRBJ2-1	TGTGCCAGCAGTGGTCGGGGGGGTGAGGATGAGCAGTTCTTC	CASSGRGGEDEQFF
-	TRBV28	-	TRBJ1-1	TGTGCCAGCAGTCTCGGACAAAACACTGAAGCTTTCTTT	CASSLGQNTEAFF
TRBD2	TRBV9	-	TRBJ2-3	TGTGCCAGCAGCTCCCCCAAGCGGGGAGGAACAGATACGCAGTATTTT	CASSSPKRGGTDTQYF
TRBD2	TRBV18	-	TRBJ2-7	TGTGCCAGCTCACCATCGGGAGGGAGCTACGAGCAGTACTTC	CASSPSGGSYEQYF
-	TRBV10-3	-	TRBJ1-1	TGTGCCATCAGCCGGTCGGACGCGGGTGAAGCTTTCTTT	CAISRSDAGEAFF
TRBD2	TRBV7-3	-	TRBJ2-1	TGTGCCAGCAGCTTTTCGCGGGAGGGAGATGAGCAGTTCTTC	CASSFSREGDEQFF
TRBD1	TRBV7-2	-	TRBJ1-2	TGTGCCAGCAGCCCCGGTCAGGGGGTGTTCTACACCTTC	CASSPGQGVFYTF
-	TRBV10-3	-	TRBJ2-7	TGTGCCATCATGGCCTCCCCCTCCTACGAGCAGTACTTC	CAIMASPSYEQYF
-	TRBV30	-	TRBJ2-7	TGTGCCTGGGACCACAACTCCTACGAGCAGTACTTC	CAWDHNSYEQYF
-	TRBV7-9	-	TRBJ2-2	TGCGCCAGCAGCCAAGTCTACGGAAACACCGGGGAGCTGTTTTTT	CASSQVYGNTGELFF
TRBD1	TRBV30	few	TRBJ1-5	TGTGCCTGGACCTCCGGGACAGGCAATCAGCCCCAGCATTTT	CAWTSGTGNQPQHF
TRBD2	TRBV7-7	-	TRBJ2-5	TGTGCTAGCAGCCACGGGACTAGCGGACAGACCCAGTACTTC	CASSHGTSGQTQYF
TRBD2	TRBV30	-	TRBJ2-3	TGTGCCTGGAGTCCTGGACTAGCGGGGGGAGCAGATACGCAGTATTTT	CAWSPGLAGGADTQYF
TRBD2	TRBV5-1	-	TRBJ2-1	TGCGCCAGCAGCCAAACTAGCGGGAGGACTGAGCAGTTCTTC	CASSQTSGRTEQFF
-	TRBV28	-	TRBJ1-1	TGTGCCAGCAGTCTTATCCAGGGGTATAGGACTGAAGCTTTCTTT	CASSLIQGYRTEAFF
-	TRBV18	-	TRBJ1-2	TGTGCCAGCTCAACCACACTTAACTATGGCTACACCTTC	CASSTTLNYGYTF
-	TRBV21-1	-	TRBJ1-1	TGTGCCAGCAGCAAAGCGCCGGGACGGTTGAACACTGAAGCTTTCTTT	CASSKAPGRLNTEAFF
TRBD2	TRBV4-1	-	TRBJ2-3	TGCGCCAGCAGCCAAGATCGGGCAGCGGGAGTGGGAGATACGCAGTATTTT	CASSQDRAAGVGDTQYF
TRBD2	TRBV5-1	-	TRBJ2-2	TGCGCCAGCAGCTTGGTAGCGGGAGATAGGACCGGGGAGCTGTTTTTT	CASSLVAGDRTGELFF
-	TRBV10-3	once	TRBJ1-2	TGTGCCATCAGTGAGGAGGGTGGGGCTCGTGGCTACACCTTC	CAISEEGGARGYTF
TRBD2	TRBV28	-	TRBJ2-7	TGTGCCAGCAGTTTAGGGGGGCTAGCGGGTCCCTACGAGCAGTACTTC	CASSLGGLAGPYEQYF
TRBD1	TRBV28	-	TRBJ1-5	TGTGCCAGCAGACGCAGGGGGTCAGGATATCAGCCCCAGCATTTT	CASRRRGSGYQPQHF
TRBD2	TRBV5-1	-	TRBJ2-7	TGCGCCAGCAGCGAGGGACTACCAGCCTTGGGCGAGCAGTACTTC	CASSEGLPALGEQYF
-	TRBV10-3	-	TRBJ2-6	TGTGCCATCAGTGACTCGTCTGGGGCCAACGTCCTGACTTTC	CAISDSSGANVLTF
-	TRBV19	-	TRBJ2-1	TGTGCCAGTAGTATAGGCCCCCCATTGGGTGAGCAGTTCTTC	CASSIGPPLGEQFF
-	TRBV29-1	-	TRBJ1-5	TGCAGCGTTGGAAGTGGGACAAGTAGCAATCAGCCCCAGCATTTT	CSVGSGTSSNQPQHF